This record concerns one T cell receptor (beta chain) sequence. This sample is part of a study of cytomegalovirus exposure and HLA in healthy donors. With 60 Vbeta and 13 Jbeta primers, the PCR was carried out. Generated by immunoSEQ multiplex PCR, the TCRdb table keeps only in-frame clones and is missing some. The sample has about 130,000 clones, around 73% seen once. The TCR was taken from a man aged 55-75 years in good health and CMV-seropositive. Sequencing was performed on PBMCs.

The CDR3 loop is CASRSPGMGNTEAFF. The CDR3 DNA reads as TGTGCCAGCAGATCCCCCGGGATGGGGAACACTGAAGCTTTCTTT. The genes are TRBV28 and TRBJ1-1, with D unclear. This CDR3 spans 15 amino acids. Trimming removed 6 bases from V and 1 base from J, with 15 bases in between. Looked up from germline, CDR1 is MDHEN and CDR2 is SYDVKM.